This note documents a single T cell receptor beta chain sequence. Germline CDR1 is SGHVS and CDR2 is FNYEAQ. The CDR3 has 14 residues. This table comes from immunoSEQ multiplex PCR, and its TCRdb copy is limited to in-frame clones, with some not included. Counted here are roughly 25,000 clones, around 73% occurring once; the ten biggest clones make up more than 1.3%. People who had autoimmune disease history or systemic immunosuppression were excluded. This sample was taken from a study of OX40 agonist ivuxolimab in advanced cancers. In the study overall: Of mixed ages from about 20 to 80 and averaging 60 years, the group was approximately 84% male.

This rearrangement joins TRBV7-6 to TRBJ2-5, with 7 bases aligning to TRBD1. The J call may be faulty, since TRBJ2-7 better matches the DNA end. The TCR comes from an adult with an advanced solid tumor such as melanoma, head and neck, liver or kidney cancer. The material sequenced was CD4+ or CD8+ T cells sorted from blood, taken in a trial of the OX40 agonist ivuxolimab. CDR3 sequence (DNA): TGTGCCAGCAGCTACGCCCAGGGGGAAAACGAGCAGTACTTC. This codes for CASSYAQGENEQYF.